This record looks at one T cell receptor beta chain sequence and its context. Its binding antigen is unknown. The sample holds no much larger clone one base away, and base qualities are not on file. The data were taken from a study of blood T cell repertoires in COVID-19 (dated by TCRdb to 2020 to 2022). Looking at the study overall: Samples covering the acute and convalescent phases of COVID-19 were provided by collaborators in the United States, Italy and Spain. The dataset comprised deeply sampled blood TCRbeta repertoires from subjects exposed to, actively infected with, or recovered from COVID-19. The prospective study material was composed of cDNA or gDNA derived from T cells, B-cell-depleted T cells, or PBMCs. Where HLA class I and class II types were available, the types were taken from metadata supplied by the sample provider, not from assay-based typing. The samples were drawn from two sources: the first 160 participants of the ongoing ImmuneRACE study, and 1,200 or so subjects contributed by 6 global collaborators. Sample metadata almost always included a de-identified subject ID, COVID-19 status, age in years and sex. The repertoires were made available in a free public database intended to serve as a resource for research on the immune response to SARS-CoV-2. Results the study describes overall, beyond this receptor: How much clinical and demographic metadata was included differed by source and by participant, and the metadata was provided uncurated.

Collaborating institutions collected whole blood in K2EDTA tubes following their own protocols. For TCRbeta analysis, collaborators shipped samples as frozen whole blood, isolated PBMCs, or DNA extracted from either of those sample types. The immunoSEQ Assay, a bias-controlled multiplex PCR, was used to amplify TCRbeta CDR3 regions from genomic DNA. The authors' analysis ran thus. Within the assay, amplification of reference gene primers was used to estimate how many nucleated cells each sample contained. Sequence reads were collapsed and filtered to measure the absolute abundance of every unique TCRbeta CDR3 rearrangement. For each sample, productive Simpson clonality was calculated as the square root of Simpson's diversity index across productive rearrangements. As stored in TCRdb, this immuneACCESS dataset retains in-frame rearrangements with V and J assigned. A fraction of the clones does not appear; measured against another copy, unresolved V genes explain less than half of the discrepancy, and the remainder lacks a known reason. V, J and clone size reflect that table, while D and trimming were determined from the DNA. For this sample the table gives about 90,000 clones, of which 80% were detected only once. The ten largest make up around a tenth of the sample.

The CDR3 holds 13 amino acids from the cysteine to the phenylalanine. The kept DNA is CDR3 alone, 39 bases in frame from the first base. Trimming leaves V shorter by 6 bases and J shorter by 5 bases, with the junction holding 8 bases beyond the gene matches. CDR1 is given as SQVTM and CDR2 as ANQGSEA, both from the germline V gene. The origin of this receptor is a woman between 65 and 79 years old with acute or convalescent COVID-19. The rearrangement combines TRBV29-1 with TRBJ2-5, with TRBD1 identical over 8 junction bases. Sequenced material: peripheral blood. The CDR3: CSVPRQGRETQYF. Read as DNA, the sequence is TGCAGCGTACCCCGACAGGGGCGGGAGACCCAGTACTTC.